The 27 T cell receptor beta chains below all came from one sample that was sequenced in a study of blood T cell repertoires in COVID-19. Profiled with immunoSEQ multiplex PCR; TCRdb holds only in-frame clones, not every one. The sample holds more than 80,000 clones; approximately 80% are singletons and the top ten take more than 13%. Sequenced sample: peripheral blood. The receptor set was obtained from a woman aged 55-69 years with acute or convalescent COVID-19.

The J gene is TRBJ1-2, the V gene TRBV21-1. TRBV21-1 is assigned pseudogene status. The CDR3 consists of 15 residues. This CDR3 is CASSKVGRTRNGYTF. The CDR3 region has the DNA TGTGCCAGCAGCAAGGTTGGGAGAACAAGGAATGGCTACACCTTC.

The genes are TRBV18 and TRBJ2-3; TRBD1 might be the D (6 bases). This CDR3 comprises 17 residues. CDR1 KGHSH and CDR2 LQKENI come from the germline V gene. Trimming pared 3 bases from V and 2 bases from J, leaving 18 bases between. CDR3 residues: CASSPANRARPTDTQYF. As DNA, the CDR3 is TGTGCCAGCTCACCCGCGAACAGGGCCCGACCCACAGATACGCAGTATTTT.

The chain uses TRBV3-1 (or the pseudogene TRBV3-2) and TRBJ1-6, with unresolved D. V lost 2 bases and J lost 7, with 15 bases in between. CDR1 LGHDT and CDR2 YNNKEL come from the germline V gene (reference sequence). The CDR3 sequence is 16 residues long. Here the CDR3 reads CASSQRQASLNSPLHF. The CDR3 DNA sequence: TGTGCCAGCAGCCAACGCCAGGCAAGCTTGAATTCACCCCTCCACTTT.

This rearrangement joins TRBV6-1 to TRBJ2-3; possibly TRBD1 for D (5 bases). In germline, CDR1 is MNHNS, CDR2 SASEGT. Trimming removed 0 bases at V and 13 bases at J, with 14 bases between. The CDR3 sequence is 13 residues long. The CDR3 spells CASSEAVNRLEYF. CDR3 sequence (DNA): TGTGCCAGCAGTGAAGCCGTCAACAGGTTGGAGTATTTT.

This chain uses TRBV19 with TRBJ1-5, with 7 bases identical to TRBD1. Germline V gene lookup returns CDR1 LNHDA and CDR2 SQIVND (reference sequence). The V gene end was trimmed by 4 bases and the J gene end by 9 bases; junction bases not matched to a gene: 9. The CDR3 has 14 amino acids. The CDR3 bases are TGTGCCAGTAGTACGACAGGGCAAAACTGGCCCCAGCATTTT. It is translated as CASSTTGQNWPQHF.

V and J are TRBV12-3 or TRBV12-4 and TRBJ1-4; a weak D match, TRBD1 (5 bases). Trimming cost V 6 bases and J 7 bases, with 12 bases left between them. The CDR3 extends over 13 amino acids. CDR3 in DNA: TGTGCCAGCAGCAAAGGGGCGAGTGAAAAACTGTTTTTT. The encoded protein is CASSKGASEKLFF.

The rearrangement links TRBV7-2 to TRBJ1-5; 9 bases are a match to TRBD1. The junction had 1 base not matched to a gene; V was cut back by 2 bases and J by 5 bases. In germline, CDR1 is SGHTA, CDR2 FQGNSA. The CDR3 sequence is 14 residues long. The CDR3 protein is CASSLRTGDQPQHF. In DNA form, the CDR3 reads TGTGCCAGCAGCTTAAGGACAGGGGATCAGCCCCAGCATTTT.

This chain joins TRBV6-5 and TRBJ2-1; D perhaps matches TRBD2 (7 bases). Germline CDR1 and CDR2: MNHEY and SVGAGI. CDR3 length: 15 residues. V was shortened by 6 bases and J by 6 bases, with 18 bases between the two germline ends. Written as DNA, the CDR3 is TGTGCCAGCAGCCCGGCTGCGGGGGCCTTCAATGAGCAGTTCTTC. Translated: CASSPAAGAFNEQFF.

The chain links TRBV2 to TRBJ2-7; the D gene is possibly TRBD2 (5 bases). Per the germline V gene, CDR1 is SNHLY and CDR2 is FYNNEI. The CDR3 runs to 13 residues. The V end was cut by 6 bases, the J end by 7 bases, with 16 bases between. The CDR3 DNA reads TGTGCCAGCAGGCAAAGGTCGCCGGGGGAGCAGTACTTC. It yields the protein CASRQRSPGEQYF.

The rearrangement uses TRBV11-2 and TRBJ1-1, with D possibly matching TRBD1 (5 bases). V lost 2 bases and J 1 base, leaving 8 bases between the germline ends. This CDR3 contains 14 residues. Germline V gene data show CDR1 as SGHAT and CDR2 as FQNNGV. The CDR3 DNA sequence: TGTGCCAGCAGCTTACAAACAGGGAACACTGAAGCTTTCTTT. It codes for CASSLQTGNTEAFF.

The chain couples TRBV7-7 to TRBJ2-5, with TRBD1 as a possible D gene (5 bases). Germline V gives CDR1 SSHAT, CDR2 FNYEAQ (reference sequence). This CDR3 is built from 13 residues. Deletions cut 5 bases from V and 3 bases from J, with 10 bases between. The CDR3 region has the DNA TGTGCCAGCAGCCCCCAGACAGAAGAGACCCAGTACTTC. Its translation: CASSPQTEETQYF.

This CDR3 is CASGRTGSTDTQYF. In DNA form, the CDR3 reads TGTGCCAGCGGTCGGACAGGGAGCACAGATACGCAGTATTTT. The J gene is TRBJ2-3, the V gene TRBV19; 8 bases agree with TRBD1. Germline V gives CDR1 LNHDA, CDR2 SQIVND (reference sequence). This CDR3 has 14 residues. The J segment lost 0 bases and the V segment lost 9 bases, leaving 5 bases of the junction unmatched.

This clone occurred a few times. The rearrangement links TRBV19 to TRBJ1-4; D unresolved. Germline V lookup: CDR1 LNHDA, CDR2 SQIVND (reference sequence). The V end was cut by 6 bases, the J end by 7 bases, with 18 bases between. The CDR3 covers 15 residues. Here the CDR3 reads CASRHSNPGAEKLFF. The CDR3, as DNA: TGTGCCAGTAGGCACTCAAATCCGGGTGCTGAAAAACTGTTTTTT.

The gene calls are TRBV5-1 and TRBJ1-3; no reliable D call. The germline V gene encodes CDR1 SGHRS and CDR2 YFSETQ. Trimming took 0 bases from V and 0 from J, leaving 10 bases between them. The CDR3 loop spans 16 amino acids. The CDR3 nucleotides read TGCGCCAGCAGCTTGGGAGCGGTAAGCTCTGGAAACACCATATATTTT. The encoded protein is CASSLGAVSSGNTIYF.

This rearrangement joins TRBV5-1 to TRBJ1-6; 9 positions match TRBD1. Germline values: CDR1 SGHRS, CDR2 YFSETQ. This CDR3 spans 13 amino acids. V lost 4 bases, J lost 8 bases, and 1 base stayed unmatched. CDR3 bases: TGCGCCAGCAGCGGGGACAGGGATTCACCCCTCCACTTT. It codes for CASSGDRDSPLHF.

This rearrangement joins TRBV11-2 to TRBJ1-5, with 8 bases aligning to TRBD1. V gave up 5 bases and J gave up 6 bases; unmatched junction bases: 6. This CDR3 is built from 14 residues. In germline, CDR1 is SGHAT, CDR2 FQNNGV. CDR3 DNA sequence: TGTGCCAGCAGCCCGACAGGGGAGATTCAGCCCCAGCATTTT. Residues: CASSPTGEIQPQHF.

This rearrangement joins TRBV29-1 to TRBJ2-5; D gene uncertain. This CDR3 region has 13 residues. With 0 bases removed from V and 5 bases from J, the gap between germline ends came to 10 bases. The germline V gene encodes CDR1 SQVTM and CDR2 ANQGSEA. DNA for the CDR3: TGCAGCGTTGAAGAGCAGTTGATGGAGACCCAGTACTTC. Translation gives CSVEEQLMETQYF.

Only a few counts were recorded for this clone. This chain links TRBV28 with TRBJ2-7; TRBD2 agrees at 14 bases. This CDR3 has 15 amino acids. Germline loops: CDR1 MDHEN, CDR2 SYDVKM. Trimming removed 7 bases from V and 3 bases from J; junction bases left unmatched: 5. CDR3 coding DNA: TGTGCCAGCACCGTCGGGACTAGCGGGGGCTACGAGCAGTACTTC. This gives the protein CASTVGTSGGYEQYF.

This chain links TRBV19 with TRBJ1-2; D might be TRBD1 (6 bases). In germline, CDR1 is LNHDA, CDR2 SQIVND (reference sequence). The CDR3 covers 14 residues. Trimming removed 7 bases from V and 8 bases from J, with 20 bases in between. CDR3 amino acids: CASKSGDYSGGYTF. As DNA, the CDR3 is TGTGCCAGTAAATCAGGGGATTACTCAGGGGGCTACACCTTC. Full variable domain (missing parts from reference TRBV19 and TRBJ1-2): DGGITQSPKYLFRKEGQNVTLSCEQNLNHDAMYWYRQDPGQGLRLIYYSQIVNDFQKGDIAEGYSVSREKKESFPLTVTSAQKNPTAFYLCASKSGDYSGGYTFGSGTRLTVV.

The rearrangement joins TRBV7-6 to TRBJ1-1, with D unresolved. Per the germline V gene, CDR1 is SGHVS and CDR2 is FNYEAQ. This CDR3 comprises 13 residues. The ends were cut back, 5 bases at V and 5 bases at J, with 12 bases in the middle. The CDR3 sequence: CASSHATTTEAFF. CDR3 DNA sequence: TGTGCCAGCAGCCACGCGACTACAACTGAAGCTTTCTTT.

The chain recombines TRBV25-1 with TRBJ1-6, with D maybe TRBD1 (5 bases). Per the germline V gene, CDR1 is MGHDK and CDR2 is SYGVNS. CDR3 length: 15 residues. Trimming stripped 4 bases from V and 4 bases from J, with 11 bases between. The CDR3: CASSADSLYNSPLHF. The CDR3 coding sequence is TGTGCCAGCAGTGCCGACAGTCTTTATAATTCACCCCTCCACTTT.

This clone was seen just once. The chain employs TRBV11-2 and TRBJ2-2; a weak D match, TRBD1 (6 bases). V shed 2 bases and J shed 3 bases, with 7 bases lying between them. The germline V gene encodes CDR1 SGHAT and CDR2 FQNNGV. This CDR3 contains 14 residues. The CDR3 region has the DNA TGTGCCAGCAGCTTACAGGGGCACACCGGGGAGCTGTTTTTT. Translating gives CASSLQGHTGELFF. Based on the CDR3 plus reference TRBV11-2 and TRBJ2-2, the full variable domain is EAGVAQSPRYKIIEKRQSVAFWCNPISGHATLYWYQQILGQGPKLLIQFQNNGVVDDSQLPKDRFSAERLKGVDSTLKIQPAKLEDSAVYLCASSLQGHTGELFFGEGSRLTVL.

V and J are TRBV14 and TRBJ1-2, with D uncertain. The CDR3 has 13 amino acids. Per germline, CDR1 SGHDN and CDR2 FVKESK. Trimming removed 3 bases from V and 4 bases from J, with 9 bases in between. The CDR3 sequence is CASSHGPSYGYTF. The CDR3 coding sequence is TGTGCCAGCAGCCATGGGCCCTCCTATGGCTACACCTTC.

The chain combines TRBV9 with TRBJ1-1; D uncertain. Per the germline V gene, CDR1 is SGDLS and CDR2 is YYNGEE. Trimming cost V 3 bases and J 6 bases, with 21 bases left between them. The CDR3 loop spans 16 amino acids. The CDR3 nucleotides read TGTGCCAGCAGCGCCGGCTTCCGGGGAGAGAAGGCTGAAGCTTTCTTT. Translated, it gives CASSAGFRGEKAEAFF.

The chain carries TRBV19 and TRBJ1-2, with 8 bases lining up with TRBD1. J gave up 7 bases and V 5 bases, and 6 bases lay outside the gene matches. Germline V gene data show CDR1 as LNHDA and CDR2 as SQIVND (reference sequence). The CDR3 runs 13 residues. The CDR3 bases are TGTGCCAGTAGTGTGACAGGGGAAAGTGGCTACACCTTC. Its protein is CASSVTGESGYTF.

The chain is built from TRBV27 and TRBJ1-1; D gene uncertain. The CDR3 sequence is 13 residues long. Germline V lookup: CDR1 MNHEY, CDR2 SMNVEV (reference sequence). Trimming shortened V by 6 bases and J by 3 bases, and 11 bases separated the two germline ends. As DNA, the CDR3 is TGTGCCAGCAGCTCGTCAGAATACACTGAAGCTTTCTTT. Translating gives CASSSSEYTEAFF.

V and J are TRBV27 and TRBJ2-7, with D uncertain. Trimming removed 5 bases from V and 5 bases from J, with 19 bases in between. The CDR3 has 15 residues. Germline values: CDR1 MNHEY, CDR2 SMNVEV (reference sequence). CDR3 in amino acids: CASSLRRAPDHEQYF. The CDR3 DNA sequence: TGTGCCAGCAGTCTCCGGCGAGCGCCAGACCACGAGCAGTACTTC.